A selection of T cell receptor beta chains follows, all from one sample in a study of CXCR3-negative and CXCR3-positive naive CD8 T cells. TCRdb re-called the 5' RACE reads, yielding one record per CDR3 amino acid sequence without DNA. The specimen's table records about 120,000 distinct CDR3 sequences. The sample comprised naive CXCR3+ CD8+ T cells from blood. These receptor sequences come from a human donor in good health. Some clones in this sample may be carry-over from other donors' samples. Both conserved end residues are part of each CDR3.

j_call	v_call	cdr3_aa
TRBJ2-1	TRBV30	CAFDRDSSYNEQFF
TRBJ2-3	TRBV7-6	CASSFSGGAEDTQYF
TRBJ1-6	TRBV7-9	CASSDQQEADPTF
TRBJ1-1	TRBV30	CAWSVAAGAEAFF
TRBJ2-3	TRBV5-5	CASSASGSARTDTQYF
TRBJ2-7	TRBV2	CASRALRDFSYEQYF
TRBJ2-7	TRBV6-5	CASRQSLPEGEQYF
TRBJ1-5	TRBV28	CASSRTGNQPQHF
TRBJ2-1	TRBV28	CASSSSGTAYNEQFF
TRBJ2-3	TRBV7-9	CASSLVAGAPTQYF
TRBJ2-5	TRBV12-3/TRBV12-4	CASSFSGDQETQYF
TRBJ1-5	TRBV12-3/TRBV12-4	CASSLGQGLNQPQHF
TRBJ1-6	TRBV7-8	CASRDTSYNSPLHF
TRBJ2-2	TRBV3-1	CASSQLTSGNPGELFF
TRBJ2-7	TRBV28	CASSELAGGSYEQYF
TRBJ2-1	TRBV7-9	CASSLSTDGYYNEQFF